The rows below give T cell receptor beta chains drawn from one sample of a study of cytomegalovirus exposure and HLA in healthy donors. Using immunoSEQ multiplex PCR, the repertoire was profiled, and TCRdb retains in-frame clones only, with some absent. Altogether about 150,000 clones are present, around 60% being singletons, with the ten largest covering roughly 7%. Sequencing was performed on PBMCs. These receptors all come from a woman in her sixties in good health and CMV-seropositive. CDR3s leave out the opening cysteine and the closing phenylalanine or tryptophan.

cdr3_aa: ASSATGTAGETQY; j_call: TRBJ2-5; v_call: TRBV2
cdr3_aa: ASSPVDAGAVNEQF; j_call: TRBJ2-1; v_call: TRBV4-2
cdr3_aa: ASSYSGTGFYGQY; j_call: TRBJ2-7; v_call: TRBV6-6
cdr3_aa: ASSLSLAGGIEQY; j_call: TRBJ2-7; v_call: TRBV7-2
cdr3_aa: ASSQDASVDYGYT; j_call: TRBJ1-2; v_call: TRBV4-3
cdr3_aa: ASSLPGPNTGELF; j_call: TRBJ2-2; v_call: TRBV7-9
cdr3_aa: SVRGHTNTEDF; j_call: TRBJ1-1; v_call: TRBV29-1
cdr3_aa: ASSSRGLEPLMKQY; j_call: TRBJ2-7; v_call: TRBV28
cdr3_aa: ATSRAGESAEAF; j_call: TRBJ1-1; v_call: TRBV15
cdr3_aa: ASSVSGRAKNIQY; j_call: TRBJ2-4; v_call: TRBV2
cdr3_aa: ASSMTSVEQY; j_call: TRBJ2-7; v_call: TRBV7-2
cdr3_aa: ASSPAGGGEWTEAF; j_call: TRBJ1-1; v_call: TRBV28
cdr3_aa: ASSQGLSDLNGYT; j_call: TRBJ1-2; v_call: TRBV18
cdr3_aa: ASSPQLAAQETQY; j_call: TRBJ2-5; v_call: TRBV7-2
cdr3_aa: ASSLSDRGLTEAF; j_call: TRBJ1-1; v_call: TRBV13
cdr3_aa: ASSPLTRVGNNEQF; j_call: TRBJ2-1; v_call: TRBV7-6
cdr3_aa: ASSLRWDRVYSNQPQH; j_call: TRBJ1-5; v_call: TRBV28
cdr3_aa: ASSQVYISGGAGKEPQH; j_call: TRBJ1-5; v_call: TRBV4-3
cdr3_aa: ASSPGTRGEQY; j_call: TRBJ2-7; v_call: TRBV9
cdr3_aa: ASSLIVTRGSGELF; j_call: TRBJ2-2; v_call: TRBV11-1
cdr3_aa: ASSLDSIGNTIY; j_call: TRBJ1-3; v_call: TRBV7-9
cdr3_aa: ASSFGGRETQY; j_call: TRBJ2-5; v_call: TRBV7-9
cdr3_aa: SVGVQVTDTQY; j_call: TRBJ2-3; v_call: TRBV29-1
cdr3_aa: ASRSWEFTDTQY; j_call: TRBJ2-3; v_call: TRBV28
cdr3_aa: ASSSAGTGAGADTQY; j_call: TRBJ2-3; v_call: TRBV7-2
cdr3_aa: ASRQGPEETQY; j_call: TRBJ2-5; v_call: TRBV5-1
cdr3_aa: ASSSAGTEAF; j_call: TRBJ1-1; v_call: TRBV7-9
cdr3_aa: ASSSRQSGANVLT; j_call: TRBJ2-6; v_call: TRBV28
cdr3_aa: ASSVTGGSAGELF; j_call: TRBJ2-2; v_call: TRBV9
cdr3_aa: ASSFPDRGRTYEQY; j_call: TRBJ2-7; v_call: TRBV7-2
cdr3_aa: ATQRLAGVLDTQY; j_call: TRBJ2-3; v_call: TRBV4-1
cdr3_aa: ASSFGDRGHNYGYT; j_call: TRBJ1-2; v_call: TRBV28
cdr3_aa: ASSRAGTSGTSYEQY; j_call: TRBJ2-7; v_call: TRBV28
cdr3_aa: ASSYSRQLYEQY; j_call: TRBJ2-7; v_call: TRBV6-5
cdr3_aa: ASRLAGGRETQY; j_call: TRBJ2-5; v_call: TRBV5-1
cdr3_aa: ASSSQEGLAVYEQY; j_call: TRBJ2-7; v_call: TRBV7-6
cdr3_aa: ASSDSLGRTNTEAF; j_call: TRBJ1-1; v_call: TRBV25-1
cdr3_aa: ASSGASGRATDTQY; j_call: TRBJ2-3; v_call: TRBV5-4
cdr3_aa: ASSFRGNTEAF; j_call: TRBJ1-1; v_call: TRBV28
cdr3_aa: ATGQPAGIGAKNIQY; j_call: TRBJ2-4; v_call: TRBV28
cdr3_aa: ASSSPSGRDTDTQY; j_call: TRBJ2-3; v_call: TRBV7-3
cdr3_aa: ASRRATGEGQPQH; j_call: TRBJ1-5; v_call: TRBV19
cdr3_aa: ASRATGGSGQPQH; j_call: TRBJ1-5; v_call: TRBV5-4
cdr3_aa: ASSPPGSTDTQY; j_call: TRBJ2-3; v_call: TRBV28
cdr3_aa: AISEWGAGVGTDTQY; j_call: TRBJ2-3; v_call: TRBV10-3
cdr3_aa: ASSEGRLGYT; j_call: TRBJ1-2; v_call: TRBV2